This TCR beta chain was retrieved from a study of CD8 T cells in Susac syndrome. Germline values: CDR1 SGHDT, CDR2 YYEEEE. The CDR3 totals 15 residues. Trimming removed 4 bases from V and 2 bases from J, with 16 bases in between. The authors carried out high-throughput sequencing of TCR beta. They applied it to CD8+ and CD4+ T cells obtained from blood. TEMRA cells were enriched by FACS, and CD4+ and CD8+ T cells were negatively isolated. RNA amounts of about 0.5 to 1 ug underwent reverse transcription with random hexamers. Multiplex immunoSEQ PCR targeted 54 Vbeta and 13 Jbeta TCR beta segments. TCRdb processed the immunoSEQ multiplex PCR reads anew with MiXCR; each CDR3 protein has one entry. The sample records about 200,000 distinct CDR3 sequences, 92% being singletons.

The sequence came from a human donor with multiple sclerosis. The sequenced sample was CD8+ T cells from PBMCs. The chain uses TRBV5-6 and TRBJ2-7, with D perhaps TRBD1 or TRBD2 (7 bases each). CDR3 loop: CASSEGTAGPYEQYF. Here the CDR3 DNA reads TGTGCCAGCAGCGAGGGGACAGCGGGACCCTACGAGCAGTACTTC.